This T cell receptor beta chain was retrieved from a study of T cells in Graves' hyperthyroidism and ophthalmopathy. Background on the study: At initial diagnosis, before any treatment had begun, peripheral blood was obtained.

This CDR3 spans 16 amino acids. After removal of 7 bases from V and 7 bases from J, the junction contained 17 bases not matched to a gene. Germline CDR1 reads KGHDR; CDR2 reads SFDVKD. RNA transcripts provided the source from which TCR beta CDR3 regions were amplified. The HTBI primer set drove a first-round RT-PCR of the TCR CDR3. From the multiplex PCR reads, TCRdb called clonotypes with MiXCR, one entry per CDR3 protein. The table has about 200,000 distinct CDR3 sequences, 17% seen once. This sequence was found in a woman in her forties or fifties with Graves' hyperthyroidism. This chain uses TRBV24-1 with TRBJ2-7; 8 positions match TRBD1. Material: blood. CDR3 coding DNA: TGTGCCACCAGGGGAGGACAGGGTGTTGGGGGCAATGAGCAGTACTTC. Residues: CATRGGQGVGGNEQYF.